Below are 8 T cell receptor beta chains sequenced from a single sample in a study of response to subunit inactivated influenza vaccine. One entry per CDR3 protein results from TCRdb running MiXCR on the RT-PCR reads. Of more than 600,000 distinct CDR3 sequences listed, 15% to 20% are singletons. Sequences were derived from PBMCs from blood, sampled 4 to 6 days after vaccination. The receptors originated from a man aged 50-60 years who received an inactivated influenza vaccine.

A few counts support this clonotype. The CDR3 DNA reads as TGTGCCAGCAGTTACTCCCCGAGTGGGACAGGGCATATACGGAATGAGCAGTTCTTC. Translation: CASSYSPSGTGHIRNEQFF. The chain recombines TRBV6-5 with TRBJ2-1; 9 nucleotides agree with TRBD1. The CDR3 sequence is 19 residues long. Trimming took 0 bases from V and 7 from J; bases not matched to a gene: 16. CDR1 is MNHEY and CDR2 is SVGAGI in the germline V gene.

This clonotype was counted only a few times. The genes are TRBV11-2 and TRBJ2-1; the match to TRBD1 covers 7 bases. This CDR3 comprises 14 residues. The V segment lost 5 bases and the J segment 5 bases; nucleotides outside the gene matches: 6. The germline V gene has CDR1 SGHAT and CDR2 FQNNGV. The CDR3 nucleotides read TGTGCCAGCAGCGCCGACAGGGTCAACAATGAGCAGTTCTTC. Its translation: CASSADRVNNEQFF.

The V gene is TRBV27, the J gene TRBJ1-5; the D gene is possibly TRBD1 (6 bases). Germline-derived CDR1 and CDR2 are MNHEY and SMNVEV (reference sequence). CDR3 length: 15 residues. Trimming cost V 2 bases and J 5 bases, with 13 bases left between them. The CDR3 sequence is CASSLTGTTYQPQHF. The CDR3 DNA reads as TGTGCCAGCAGTTTAACCGGGACAACTTATCAGCCCCAGCATTTT.

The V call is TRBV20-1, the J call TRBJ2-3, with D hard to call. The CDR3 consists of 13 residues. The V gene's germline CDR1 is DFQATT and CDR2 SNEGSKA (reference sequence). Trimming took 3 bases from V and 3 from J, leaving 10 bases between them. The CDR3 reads CSAREGWTDTQYF. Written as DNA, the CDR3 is TGCAGTGCTAGGGAAGGGTGGACAGATACGCAGTATTTT.

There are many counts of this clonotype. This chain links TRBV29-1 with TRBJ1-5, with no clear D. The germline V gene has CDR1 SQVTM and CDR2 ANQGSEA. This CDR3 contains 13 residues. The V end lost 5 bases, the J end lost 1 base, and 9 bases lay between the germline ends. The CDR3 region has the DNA TGCAGCGTTCGCAAAGAGAGCAATCAGCCCCAGCATTTT. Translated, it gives CSVRKESNQPQHF.

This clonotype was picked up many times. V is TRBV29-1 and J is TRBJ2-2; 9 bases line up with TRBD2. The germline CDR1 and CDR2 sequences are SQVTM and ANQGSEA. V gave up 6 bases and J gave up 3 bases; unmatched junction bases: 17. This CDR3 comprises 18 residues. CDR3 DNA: TGCAGCGTCAAAGGGAGGAGCGGGAGGCAGTACGACACCGGGGAGCTGTTTTTT. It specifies CSVKGRSGRQYDTGELFF.

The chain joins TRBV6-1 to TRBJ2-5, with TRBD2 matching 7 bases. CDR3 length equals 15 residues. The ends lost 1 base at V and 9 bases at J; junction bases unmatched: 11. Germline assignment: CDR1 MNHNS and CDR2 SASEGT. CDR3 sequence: CASSEESLRGSSQYF. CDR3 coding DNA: TGTGCCAGCAGTGAAGAATCATTGCGGGGGAGCTCCCAGTACTTC.

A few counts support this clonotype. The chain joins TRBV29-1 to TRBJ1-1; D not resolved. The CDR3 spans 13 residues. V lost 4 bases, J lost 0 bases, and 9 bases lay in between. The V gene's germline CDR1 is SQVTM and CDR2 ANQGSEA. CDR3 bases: TGCAGCGTTGGGGCGAGAATGAACACTGAAGCTTTCTTT. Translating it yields CSVGARMNTEAFF.